A single sample is the source of the 14 T cell receptor beta chains below, sequenced in a study of shared T cell receptors in the human thymus. Sequencing used immunoSEQ multiplex PCR; TCRdb keeps in-frame clones, though not all of them. The sample consists of about 660,000 clones, 88% of them appearing once. This same sample was also part of a study on human thymus T cells.

Specimen: thymocytes. All receptors derive from a boy under two years old with a congenital heart defect.

The chain has TRBV5-4 and TRBJ2-3; a weak D match, TRBD2 (6 bases). The V gene's germline CDR1 is SGHNT and CDR2 YYREEE (reference sequence). V was shortened by 0 bases and J by 2 bases, with 16 bases between the two germline ends. The CDR3 extends over 17 amino acids. The CDR3 bases are TGTGCCAGCAGCTTGGCCTGGGGCGGGACGTCCACAGATACGCAGTATTTT. Its protein is CASSLAWGGTSTDTQYF.

The genes are TRBV10-3 and TRBJ1-1; a possible D gene is TRBD1 (6 bases). V was cut by 5 bases and J by 6 bases, with 16 bases left in between. Germline assignment: CDR1 ENHRY and CDR2 SYGVKD. The CDR3 consists of 14 residues. The CDR3 is CAISNGTRRPEAFF. The CDR3 DNA is TGTGCCATCAGTAACGGGACACGGCGCCCTGAAGCTTTCTTT.

The chain carries TRBV29-1 and TRBJ2-7, with 11 bases identical to TRBD2. CDR1 SQVTM and CDR2 ANQGSEA come from the germline V gene. CDR3 length: 15 residues. J gave up 2 bases and V 4 bases, and 7 bases lay outside the gene matches. CDR3 DNA: TGCAGCGTTGGGACATTAGCGGGAGGGGCCTACGAGCAGTACTTC. Protein: CSVGTLAGGAYEQYF.

Turning to this clone: Other DNA sequences in the same sample also yield this CDR3. This chain uses TRBV4-2 with TRBJ2-7; D gene ambiguous. V was clipped by 1 base and J by 1 base, with 5 bases between them. Germline CDR1 and CDR2: LGHNA and YNFKEQ. The length of the CDR3 is 13 residues. CDR3 in DNA: TGTGCCAGCAGCCAAGGCCGGTCCTACGAGCAGTACTTC. It encodes CASSQGRSYEQYF.

This clone was observed a single time. V gene TRBV2 combines with J gene TRBJ2-2; D might be TRBD2 (6 bases). Germline CDR1 SNHLY, CDR2 FYNNEI. This CDR3 has 16 residues. V was pared by 10 bases and J by 5 bases, with 23 bases between. CDR3 coding DNA: TGTGCCATCCAGCTCGTTTCGGGAGAGGTTACCGGGGAGCTGTTTTTT. Translating it yields CAIQLVSGEVTGELFF.

About this clone: This specimen includes other DNA sequences encoding the same CDR3. V usage is TRBV4-2 and J usage is TRBJ2-4, with a tentative D call TRBD2 (6 bases). The germline gives CDR1 LGHNA, CDR2 YNFKEQ. V was cut by 0 bases and J by 3 bases, with 18 bases left in between. This CDR3 is built from 18 residues. CDR3 in DNA: TGTGCCAGCAGCCAAGATAGGGGAGGAGGGCCGGGCAAAAACATTCAGTACTTC. This translates into CASSQDRGGGPGKNIQYF.

The gene calls are TRBV4-3 and TRBJ2-1, with D unclear. The CDR3 extends over 14 amino acids. The V and J ends lost 0 bases and 7 bases respectively, with 10 bases between them. Germline CDR1 LGHNA, CDR2 YSLEER. CDR3 residues: CASSQDNLHNEQFF. The DNA of the CDR3 is TGCGCCAGCAGCCAAGATAACTTGCATAATGAGCAGTTCTTC.

Here the CDR3 reads CASRSRRLAGGETQYF. The CDR3 region has the DNA TGTGCAAGTCGCTCCCGTCGACTAGCGGGAGGCGAGACCCAGTACTTC. This sequence joins TRBV12-2 and TRBJ2-5; TRBD2 reflects the table's D call only, with no check against the DNA. TRBV12-2 is an annotated pseudogene. The CDR3 has 16 amino acids.

J is TRBJ2-7 and V is TRBV9; D not resolved. CDR1 is SGDLS and CDR2 is YYNGEE in the germline V gene. Trimming took off 2 bases at V and 6 bases at J, with 15 bases between the two ends. This CDR3 spans 14 amino acids. The CDR3 sequence is CASSVSRRSGEQYF. CDR3 DNA sequence: TGTGCCAGCAGCGTTTCTAGGCGGAGTGGCGAGCAGTACTTC. The full variable domain, rest sourced from reference TRBV9 and TRBJ2-7, is DSGVTQTPKHLITATGQRVTLRCSPRSGDLSVYWYQQSLDQGLQFLIQYYNGEERAKGNILERFSAQQFPDLHSELNLSSLELGDSALYFCASSVSRRSGEQYFGPGTRLTVT.

The chain joins TRBV6-4 to TRBJ2-1; 11 nucleotides agree with TRBD2. The CDR3 length is 16 residues. V gave up 4 bases and J gave up 9 bases; unmatched junction bases: 11. CDR1 and CDR2 (germline): MRHNA, SNTAGT. The DNA for the CDR3 is TGTGCCAGCAGTGGTTGGGGGACTAGCGGAGTACTTGAGCAGTTCTTC. Translated, it gives CASSGWGTSGVLEQFF.

This clone was seen only a few times. The chain recombines TRBV12-5 with TRBJ2-2; D may be TRBD1 (6 bases). Per the germline V gene, CDR1 is LGHNT and CDR2 is FRNRAP. Deletions cut 11 bases from V and 1 base from J, with 11 bases between. The CDR3 is made up of 13 amino acids. The CDR3 coding sequence is TGTGCTGTAAGGGGGAGGAACACCGGGGAGCTGTTTTTT. Translating it yields CAVRGRNTGELFF.

The DNA of the CDR3 is TGTGCCAGCAGCTCCCTGGCGGGAGCATTACTGGAGGCCAAAAACATTCAGTACTTC. Translating gives CASSSLAGALLEAKNIQYF. This rearrangement joins TRBV11-3 to TRBJ2-4; 7 positions agree with TRBD2. CDR1 SGHNT and CDR2 YENEEA come from the germline V gene. The ends lost 4 bases at V and 1 base at J; junction bases unmatched: 16. The CDR3 loop spans 19 amino acids.

The chain employs TRBV7-9 and TRBJ2-7; a possible D gene is TRBD2 (5 bases). The ends were cut back, 5 bases at V and 7 bases at J, with 9 bases in the middle. The CDR3 contains 11 residues. Germline CDR1 and CDR2: SEHNR and FQNEAQ (reference sequence). CDR3 sequence reads: CASSHSGEQYF. The CDR3 DNA is TGTGCCAGCAGCCATTCGGGGGAGCAGTACTTC. Full variable domain (rest looked up from reference TRBV7-9 and TRBJ2-7): DTGVSQNPRHKITKRGQNVTFRCDPISEHNRLYWYRQTLGQGPEFLTYFQNEAQLEKSRLLSDRFSAERPKGSFSTLEIQRTEQGDSAMYLCASSHSGEQYFGPGTRLTVT.

This clone occurred once. The chain couples TRBV4-3 to TRBJ1-2; the match to TRBD1 covers 11 bases. Looked up from germline, CDR1 is LGHNA and CDR2 is YSLEER. The CDR3 is made up of 16 amino acids. J gave up 2 bases and V 4 bases, and 6 bases lay outside the gene matches. CDR3 amino acids: CASSPEGQGGNYGYTF. The CDR3 nucleotides read TGCGCCAGCAGCCCCGAGGGACAGGGGGGAAACTATGGCTACACCTTC.